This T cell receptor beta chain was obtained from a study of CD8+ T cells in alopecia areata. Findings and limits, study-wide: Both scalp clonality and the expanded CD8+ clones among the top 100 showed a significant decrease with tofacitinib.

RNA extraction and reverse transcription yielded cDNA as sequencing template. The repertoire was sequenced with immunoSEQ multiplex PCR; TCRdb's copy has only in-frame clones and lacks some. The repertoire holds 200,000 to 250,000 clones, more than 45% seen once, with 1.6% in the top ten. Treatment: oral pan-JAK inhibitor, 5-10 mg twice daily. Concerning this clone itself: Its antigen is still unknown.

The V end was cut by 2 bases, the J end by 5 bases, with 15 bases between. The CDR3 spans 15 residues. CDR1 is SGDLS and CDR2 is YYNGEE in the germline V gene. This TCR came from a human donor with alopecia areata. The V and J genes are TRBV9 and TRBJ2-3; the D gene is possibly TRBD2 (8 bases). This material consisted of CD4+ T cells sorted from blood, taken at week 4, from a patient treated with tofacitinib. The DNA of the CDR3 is TGTGCCAGCAGCGTTAGCGGGACAGTCGGAGATACGCAGTATTTT. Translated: CASSVSGTVGDTQYF.